This TCR beta chain is drawn from a study of regulatory and conventional T cells in RAG deficiency. Findings of the study overall: Other subsets showed approximately 10-fold reductions, but Treg unique TCR beta sequences fell 75 to 100-fold in these patients.

The sorted regulatory T cells were CD4+, CD25-high and CD127-low, with genomic DNA sequenced. TCRdb's copy holds only in-frame clones and misses some; the assay was immunoSEQ multiplex PCR. There are 2,500 to 3,500 clones in the sample; 85% to 95% occur only once, and over 7.5% lies in the top ten. The CDR3 totals 15 residues. The V and J ends lost 1 base and 3 bases, in that order; junction bases with no gene match: 3. The germline V gene has CDR1 MGHRA and CDR2 YSYEKL. This clone occurred once. Its matching antigen is unknown. The data also belong to a second study, concerning regulatory T cells. This second report adds: The PCR used 52 TRBV and 13 TRBJ primers.

The chain has TRBV4-1 and TRBJ1-2; 9 nucleotides match TRBD1. This sequence was found in a human donor in good health. Material: CD4+ Tregs sorted from blood. The CDR3 spells CASSQGTGEYYGYTF. CDR3 nucleotide sequence: TGCGCCAGCAGCCAAGGGACAGGGGAGTACTATGGCTACACCTTC.